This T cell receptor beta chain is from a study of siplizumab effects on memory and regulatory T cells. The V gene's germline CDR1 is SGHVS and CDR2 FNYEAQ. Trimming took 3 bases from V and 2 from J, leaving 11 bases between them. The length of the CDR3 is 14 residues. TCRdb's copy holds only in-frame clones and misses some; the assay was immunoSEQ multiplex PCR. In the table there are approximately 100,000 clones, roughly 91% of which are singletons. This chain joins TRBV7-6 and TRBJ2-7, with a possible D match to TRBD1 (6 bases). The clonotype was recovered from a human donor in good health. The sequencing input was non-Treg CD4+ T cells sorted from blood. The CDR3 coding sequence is TGTGCCAGCAGCTTTTCCGGACAGACCTACGAGCAGTACTTC. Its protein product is CASSFSGQTYEQYF.